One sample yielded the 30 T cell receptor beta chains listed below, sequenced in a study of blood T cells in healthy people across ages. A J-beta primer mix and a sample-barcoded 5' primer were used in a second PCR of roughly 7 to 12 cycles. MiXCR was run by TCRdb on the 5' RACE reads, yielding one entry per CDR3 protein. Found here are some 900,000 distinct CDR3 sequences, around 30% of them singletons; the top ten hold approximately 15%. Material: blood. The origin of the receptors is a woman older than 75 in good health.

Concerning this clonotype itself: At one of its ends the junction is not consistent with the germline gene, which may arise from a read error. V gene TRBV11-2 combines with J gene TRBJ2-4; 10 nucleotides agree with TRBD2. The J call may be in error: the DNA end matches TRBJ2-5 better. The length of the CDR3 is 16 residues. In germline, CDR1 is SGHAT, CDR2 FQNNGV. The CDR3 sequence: CASGLSGGAAGETQYF. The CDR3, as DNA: TGTGCCAGCGGCTTGAGCGGGGGGGCCGCTGGAGAGACCCAGTACTTC.

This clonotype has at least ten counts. The CDR3 protein is CASSLHTYEQYF. The CDR3 bases are TGTGCCAGCAGCCTCCACACCTACGAGCAGTACTTC. The chain joins TRBV7-2 to TRBJ2-7; D gene uncertain. Deletions cut 5 bases from V and 2 bases from J, with 7 bases between. Germline CDR1 SGHTA, CDR2 FQGNSA. The CDR3 is made up of 12 amino acids.

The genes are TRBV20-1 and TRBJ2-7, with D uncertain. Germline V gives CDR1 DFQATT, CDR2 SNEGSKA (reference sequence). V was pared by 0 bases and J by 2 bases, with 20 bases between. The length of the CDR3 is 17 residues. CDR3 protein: CSARDRYGLGSTYEQYF. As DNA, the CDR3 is TGCAGTGCTAGAGATCGATATGGGTTAGGCTCCACCTACGAGCAGTACTTC.

CDR3 loop: CASSPTGRGNQPQHF. Written as DNA, the CDR3 is TGTGCCAGCAGCCCTACAGGGAGAGGCAATCAGCCCCAGCATTTT. The chain couples TRBV27 to TRBJ1-5; D perhaps matches TRBD1 (6 bases). The CDR3 runs 15 residues. The V gene's germline CDR1 is MNHEY and CDR2 SMNVEV (reference sequence). Trimming shortened V by 6 bases and J by 2 bases, and 14 bases separated the two germline ends.

The CDR3 DNA is TGTGCCAGCGGGGAGCGGATCTACAGGGAGACCCAGTACTTC. Protein: CASGERIYRETQYF. The chain combines TRBV2 with TRBJ2-5; D tentatively fits TRBD1 or TRBD2 (5 bases each). The CDR3 extends over 14 amino acids. V shed 8 bases and J shed 5 bases, with 18 bases lying between them. CDR1 is SNHLY, CDR2 FYNNEI, per germline.

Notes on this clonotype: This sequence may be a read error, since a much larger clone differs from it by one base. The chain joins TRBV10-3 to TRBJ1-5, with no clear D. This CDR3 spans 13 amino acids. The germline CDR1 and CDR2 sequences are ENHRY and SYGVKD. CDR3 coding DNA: TGTGCCATCAGCGCCAACGAGAATCAGCCCCTGCATTTT. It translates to CAISANENQPLHF.

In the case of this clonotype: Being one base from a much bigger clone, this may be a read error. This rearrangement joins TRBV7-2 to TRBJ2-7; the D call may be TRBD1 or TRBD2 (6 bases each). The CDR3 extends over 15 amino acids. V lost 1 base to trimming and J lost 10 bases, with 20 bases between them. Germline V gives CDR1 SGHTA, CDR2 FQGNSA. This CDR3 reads CASSLGGAVGEAQYF. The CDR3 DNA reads TGTGCCAGCAGCTTAGGGGGGGCTGTAGGTGAGGCCCAGTACTTC.

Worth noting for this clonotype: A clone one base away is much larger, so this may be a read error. The CDR3 protein is CASSFGLAGGVGGQFF. CDR3 sequence (DNA): TGTGCCAGCAGTTTTGGTTTAGCGGGGGGAGTAGGTGGGCAGTTCTTC. This chain links TRBV12-3 or TRBV12-4 with TRBJ2-1; 10 nucleotides match TRBD2. The CDR3 runs 16 residues. V was clipped by 3 bases and J by 12 bases; unmatched bases: 14.

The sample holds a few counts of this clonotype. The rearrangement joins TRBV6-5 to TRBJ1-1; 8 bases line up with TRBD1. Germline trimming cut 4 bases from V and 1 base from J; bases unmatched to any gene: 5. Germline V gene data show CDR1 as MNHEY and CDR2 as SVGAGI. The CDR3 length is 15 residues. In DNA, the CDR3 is TGTGCCAGCAGTTTGAATGACAGGGGGAACACTGAAGCTTTCTTT. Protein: CASSLNDRGNTEAFF.

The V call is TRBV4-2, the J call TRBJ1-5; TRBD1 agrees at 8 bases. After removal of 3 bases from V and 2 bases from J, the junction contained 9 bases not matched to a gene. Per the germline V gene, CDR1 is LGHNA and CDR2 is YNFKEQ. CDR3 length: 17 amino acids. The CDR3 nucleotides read TGTGCCAGCAGCCAGGGGCAGGGGGCGATGGGCAATCAGCCCCAGCATTTT. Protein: CASSQGQGAMGNQPQHF.

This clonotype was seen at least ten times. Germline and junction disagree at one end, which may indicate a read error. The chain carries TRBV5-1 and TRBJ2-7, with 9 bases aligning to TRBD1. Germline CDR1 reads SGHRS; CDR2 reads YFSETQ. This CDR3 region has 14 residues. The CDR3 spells CASSWGQGSYEQYF. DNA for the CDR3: TGTGCCAGCAGTTGGGGACAGGGCTCCTACGAGCAGTACTTC.

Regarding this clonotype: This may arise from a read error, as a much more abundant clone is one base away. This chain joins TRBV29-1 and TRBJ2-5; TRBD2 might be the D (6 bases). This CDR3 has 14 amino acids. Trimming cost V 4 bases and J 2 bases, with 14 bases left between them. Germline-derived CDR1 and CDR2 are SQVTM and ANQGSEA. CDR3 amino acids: CSVVGSGSQETQYF. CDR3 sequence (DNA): TGCAGCGTTGTCGGTAGCGGTAGTCAAGAGACCCAGTACTTC.

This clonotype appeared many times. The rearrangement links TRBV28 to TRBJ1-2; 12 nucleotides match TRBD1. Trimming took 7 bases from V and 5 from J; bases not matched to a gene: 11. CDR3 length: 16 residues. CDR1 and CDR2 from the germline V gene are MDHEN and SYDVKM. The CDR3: CASTPPPGQGAYGYTF. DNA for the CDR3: TGTGCCAGCACACCACCTCCGGGACAGGGGGCATATGGCTACACCTTC.

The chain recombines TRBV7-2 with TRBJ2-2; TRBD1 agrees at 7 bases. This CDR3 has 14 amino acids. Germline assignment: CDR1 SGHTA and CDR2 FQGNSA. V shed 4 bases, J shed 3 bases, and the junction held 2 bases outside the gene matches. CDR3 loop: CASSYTGDTGELFF. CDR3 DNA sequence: TGTGCCAGCAGCTATACAGGGGACACCGGGGAGCTGTTTTTT.

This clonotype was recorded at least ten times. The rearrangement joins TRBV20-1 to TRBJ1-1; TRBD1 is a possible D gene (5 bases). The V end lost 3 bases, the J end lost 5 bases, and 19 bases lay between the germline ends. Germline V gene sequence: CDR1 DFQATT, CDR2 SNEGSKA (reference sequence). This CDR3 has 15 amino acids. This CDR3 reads CSARGWEQGGTEAFF. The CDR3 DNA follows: TGCAGTGCTAGGGGGTGGGAGCAGGGAGGTACTGAAGCTTTCTTT.

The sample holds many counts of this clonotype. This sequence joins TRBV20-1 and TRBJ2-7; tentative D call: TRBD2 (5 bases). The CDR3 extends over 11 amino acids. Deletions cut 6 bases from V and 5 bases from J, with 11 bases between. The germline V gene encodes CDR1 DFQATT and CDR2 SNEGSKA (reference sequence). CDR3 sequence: CSAERVDEQYF. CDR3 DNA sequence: TGCAGTGCAGAGAGGGTGGACGAGCAGTACTTC.

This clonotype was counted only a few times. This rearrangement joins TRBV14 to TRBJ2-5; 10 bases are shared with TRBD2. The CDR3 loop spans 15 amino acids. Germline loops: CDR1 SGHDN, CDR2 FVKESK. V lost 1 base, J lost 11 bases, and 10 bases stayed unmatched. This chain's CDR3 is CASSQGLAGGTKQYF. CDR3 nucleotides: TGTGCCAGCAGCCAAGGGTTAGCGGGGGGTACGAAGCAGTACTTC.

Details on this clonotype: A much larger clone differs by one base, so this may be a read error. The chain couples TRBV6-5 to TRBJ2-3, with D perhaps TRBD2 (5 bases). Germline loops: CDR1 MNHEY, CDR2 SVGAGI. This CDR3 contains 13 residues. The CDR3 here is CASRDEGTDMQYF. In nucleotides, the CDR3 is TGTGCCAGCAGGGACGAGGGCACAGATATGCAGTATTTT.

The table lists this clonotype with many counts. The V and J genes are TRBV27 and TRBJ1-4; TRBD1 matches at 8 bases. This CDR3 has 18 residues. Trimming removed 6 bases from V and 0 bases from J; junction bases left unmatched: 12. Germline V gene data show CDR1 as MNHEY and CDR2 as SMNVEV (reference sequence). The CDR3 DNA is TGTGCCAGCAGAGGGACAGGAGGGGGCCTGGCAACTAATGAAAAACTGTTTTTT. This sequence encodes CASRGTGGGLATNEKLFF.

The DNA for the CDR3 is TGCAGTGCTAGAGTGTATCGGACATTAAACTCCTACGAGCAGTACTTC. Translated: CSARVYRTLNSYEQYF. This chain joins TRBV20-1 and TRBJ2-7; tentative D call: TRBD1 (5 bases). Trimming left V 1 base short and J 0 bases short, with 16 bases between. The germline CDR1 and CDR2 sequences are DFQATT and SNEGSKA (reference sequence). This CDR3 is 16 amino acids long.

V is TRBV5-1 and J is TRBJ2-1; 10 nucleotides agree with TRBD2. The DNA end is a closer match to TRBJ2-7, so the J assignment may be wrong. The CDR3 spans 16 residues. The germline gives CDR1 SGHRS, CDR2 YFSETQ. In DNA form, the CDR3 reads TGCGCCAGCAGCCTTCTCAAGGTAGCGGGGGGCAATGAGCAGTACTTC. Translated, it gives CASSLLKVAGGNEQYF.

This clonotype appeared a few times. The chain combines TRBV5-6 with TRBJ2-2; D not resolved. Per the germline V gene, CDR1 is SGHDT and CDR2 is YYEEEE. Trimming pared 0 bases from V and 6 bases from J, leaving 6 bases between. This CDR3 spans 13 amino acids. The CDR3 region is CASSLVPPGELFF. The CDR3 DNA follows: TGTGCCAGCAGCTTGGTCCCTCCCGGGGAGCTGTTTTTT. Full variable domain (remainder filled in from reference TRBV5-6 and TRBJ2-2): DAGVTQSPTHLIKTRGQQVTLRCSPKSGHDTVSWYQQALGQGPQFIFQYYEEEERQRGNFPDRFSGHQFPNYSSELNVNALLLGDSALYLCASSLVPPGELFFGEGSRLTVL.

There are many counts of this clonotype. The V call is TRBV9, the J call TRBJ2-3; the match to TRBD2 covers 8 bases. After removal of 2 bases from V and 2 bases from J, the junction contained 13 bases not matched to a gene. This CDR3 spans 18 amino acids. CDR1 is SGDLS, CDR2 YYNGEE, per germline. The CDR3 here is CASSVSTSGLRSTDTQYF. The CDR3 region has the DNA TGTGCCAGCAGCGTTAGTACTAGCGGCCTCCGATCCACAGATACGCAGTATTTT. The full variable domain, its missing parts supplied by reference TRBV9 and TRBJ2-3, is DSGVTQTPKHLITATGQRVTLRCSPRSGDLSVYWYQQSLDQGLQFLIQYYNGEERAKGNILERFSAQQFPDLHSELNLSSLELGDSALYFCASSVSTSGLRSTDTQYFGPGTRLTVL.

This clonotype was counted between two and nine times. The DNA of the CDR3 is TGTGCCACCAGCAGAGGGGGAGCGCCAACCTACAATGAGCAGTTCTTC. Translation gives CATSRGGAPTYNEQFF. V is TRBV15 and J is TRBJ2-1, with a possible D match to TRBD2 (5 bases). Germline CDR1 LNHNV, CDR2 YYDKDF (reference sequence). V gave up 1 base and J gave up 2 bases, with 12 bases separating them. The CDR3 is 16 amino acids.

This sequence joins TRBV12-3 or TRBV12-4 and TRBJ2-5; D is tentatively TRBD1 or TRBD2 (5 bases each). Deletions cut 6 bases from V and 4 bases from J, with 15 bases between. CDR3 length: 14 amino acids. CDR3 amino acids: CASSPAGARETQYF. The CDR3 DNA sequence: TGTGCCAGCAGCCCTGCCGGGGCCCGAGAGACCCAGTACTTC.

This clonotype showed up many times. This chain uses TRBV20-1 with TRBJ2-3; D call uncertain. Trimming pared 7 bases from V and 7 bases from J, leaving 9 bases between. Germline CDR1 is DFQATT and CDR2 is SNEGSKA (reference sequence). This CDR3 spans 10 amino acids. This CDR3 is CSGVANTQYF. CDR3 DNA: TGCAGTGGGGTAGCAAATACGCAGTATTTT.

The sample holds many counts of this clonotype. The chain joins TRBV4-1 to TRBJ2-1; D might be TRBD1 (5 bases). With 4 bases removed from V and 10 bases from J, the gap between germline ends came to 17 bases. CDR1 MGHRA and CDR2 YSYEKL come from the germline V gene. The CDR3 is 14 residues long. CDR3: CASSLHSQGGEQFF. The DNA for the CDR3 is TGCGCCAGCAGCCTGCACTCCCAGGGTGGGGAGCAGTTCTTC.

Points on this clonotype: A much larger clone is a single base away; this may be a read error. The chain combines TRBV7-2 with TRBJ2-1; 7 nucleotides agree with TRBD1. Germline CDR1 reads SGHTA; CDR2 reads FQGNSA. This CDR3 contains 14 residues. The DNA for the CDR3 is TGTGCCGGCAGCTTGGGGACAGATAACAATGAGCAGTTCTTC. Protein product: CAGSLGTDNNEQFF.

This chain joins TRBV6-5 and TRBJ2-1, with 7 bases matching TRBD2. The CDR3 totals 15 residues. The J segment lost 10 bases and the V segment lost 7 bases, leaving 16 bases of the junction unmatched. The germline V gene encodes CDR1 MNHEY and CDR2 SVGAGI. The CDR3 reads CASNRDYEAGREQFF. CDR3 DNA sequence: TGTGCCAGCAACCGGGACTACGAGGCGGGACGCGAGCAGTTCTTC.

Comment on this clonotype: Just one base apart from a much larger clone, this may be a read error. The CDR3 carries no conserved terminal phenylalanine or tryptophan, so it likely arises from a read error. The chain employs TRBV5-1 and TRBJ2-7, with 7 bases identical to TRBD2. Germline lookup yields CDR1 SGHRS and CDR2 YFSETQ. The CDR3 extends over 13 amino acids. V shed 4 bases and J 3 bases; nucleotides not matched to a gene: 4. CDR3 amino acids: CASSAGDGYEQYL. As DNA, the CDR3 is TGCGCCAGCAGCGCGGGGGACGGCTACGAGCAGTACTTA.